This record covers a single TCR beta chain. Antigen: not known. The CDR3 spans 15 residues. Germline CDR1 is MDHEN and CDR2 is SYDVKM. The V and J ends lost 3 bases and 0 bases respectively, with 12 bases between them. The data stem from a study of shared clonotypes between healthy human individuals. Study results and caveats: The sole specimen, blood, was sampled, and tissue repertoires likely differ.

Only CD45RO-negative cells positively selected for CCR7 counted as naive CD8 cells, so terminally differentiated effector memory CD45RA+ cells were excluded. The donor cohort consisted entirely of Caucasian adults residing in Nashville, Tennessee. Per the authors' pipeline: ImmunoSEQ sequences covered only the junction and lacked quality scores; filtering therefore differed. Sequenced by immunoSEQ multiplex PCR; TCRdb stores in-frame clones only, minus some. The V and J calls and clone size come from that table; D and trimming were worked out from the DNA. The table has roughly 2.1 million clones, approximately 94% seen once.

The rearrangement joins TRBV28 to TRBJ2-7, with unresolved D. The sequence came from a young man in good health. Some clones in this sample may be carry-over from other donors' samples. Input material: naive CD8+ T cells from PBMCs. The chain's CDR3 is CASSLNGENSYEQYF. CDR3 DNA: TGTGCCAGCAGTTTGAACGGAGAAAACTCCTACGAGCAGTACTTC.